This TCR beta chain is from a study of T-cell memory formation after mild COVID-19. TCRdb ran MiXCR on the 5' RACE reads and lists one entry per CDR3 protein. The repertoire holds about 360,000 distinct CDR3 sequences, around 13% seen once, with over 20% in the top ten. A note on this clonotype: Antigen unknown.

Trimming cost V 4 bases and J 4 bases, with 18 bases left between them. Germline assignment: CDR1 MDHEN and CDR2 SYDVKM. The CDR3 has 16 residues. Study-wide results and caveats: Clones that shrank (day 15 to 85) were balanced CD4/CD8, whereas later expanders leaned CD4+.

The sequencing input was PBMCs or a T cell subset sorted from them (not recorded which). The source of this sequence is a man between 18 and 35 years old who had mild COVID-19 (a few samples of this study predate the infection). Cell type and time point are not known. The V and J genes are TRBV28 and TRBJ2-3; D may be TRBD2 (6 bases). This CDR3 is CASSSPGEATADTQYF. The CDR3 DNA follows: TGTGCCAGCAGTTCCCCGGGGGAGGCCACGGCAGATACGCAGTATTTT.